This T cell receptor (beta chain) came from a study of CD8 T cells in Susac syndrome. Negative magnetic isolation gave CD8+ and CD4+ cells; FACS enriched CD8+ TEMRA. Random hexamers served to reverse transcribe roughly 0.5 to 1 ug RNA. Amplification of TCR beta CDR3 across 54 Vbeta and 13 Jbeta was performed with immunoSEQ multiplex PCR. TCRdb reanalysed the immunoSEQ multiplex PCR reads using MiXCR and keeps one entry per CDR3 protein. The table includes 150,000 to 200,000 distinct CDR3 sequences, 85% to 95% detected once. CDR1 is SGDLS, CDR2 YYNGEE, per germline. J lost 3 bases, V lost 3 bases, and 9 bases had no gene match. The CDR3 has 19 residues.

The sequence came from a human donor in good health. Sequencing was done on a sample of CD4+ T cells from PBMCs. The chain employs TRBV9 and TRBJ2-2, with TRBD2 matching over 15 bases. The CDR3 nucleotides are TGTGCCAGCAGCGCCTTAGGACTAGCGGGGGGGCCGTACACCGGGGAGCTGTTTTTT. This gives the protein CASSALGLAGGPYTGELFF.